Following are 7 T cell receptor beta chains from one sample sequenced in a study of cytomegalovirus exposure and HLA in healthy donors. Vbeta (60) and Jbeta (13) primers were used in the PCR. The table came from immunoSEQ multiplex PCR; TCRdb's copy has only in-frame clones and leaves some out. The data contain 100,000 to 150,000 clones, more than 65% of them singletons. Sequenced input: PBMCs. These receptors were collected from a man in his late teens or twenties in good health and CMV-seropositive.

The chain joins TRBV4-3 to TRBJ1-4; D is perhaps TRBD1 (6 bases). This CDR3 spans 19 amino acids. Germline values: CDR1 LGHNA, CDR2 YSLEER. Trimming took 3 bases from V and 0 from J, leaving 20 bases between them. The CDR3 reads CASSQRKPKQGPTNEKLFF. The CDR3 coding sequence is TGCGCCAGCAGCCAGCGCAAACCCAAACAGGGTCCAACTAATGAAAAACTGTTTTTT.

This clone was picked up a small number of times. V and J are TRBV2 and TRBJ2-3, with a possible D match to TRBD1 (6 bases). The CDR3 has 13 residues. Trimming stripped 7 bases from V and 2 bases from J, with 10 bases between. Per the germline V gene, CDR1 is SNHLY and CDR2 is FYNNEI. The CDR3 loop reads CASNGQSTDTQYF. CDR3 sequence (DNA): TGTGCCAGCAACGGACAGTCCACAGATACGCAGTATTTT.

This sequence joins TRBV30 and TRBJ2-3; TRBD1 is a possible D gene (6 bases). CDR1 GTSNPN and CDR2 SVGIG come from the germline V gene (reference sequence). The CDR3 extends over 14 amino acids. V dropped 4 bases and J dropped 0 bases, with 11 bases sitting between them. The CDR3 sequence is CAWKPGHSTDTQYF. CDR3 DNA: TGTGCCTGGAAACCGGGACACAGCACAGATACGCAGTATTTT. The variable domain in full, with the rest retrieved from reference TRBV30 and TRBJ2-3, is SQTIHQWPATLVQPVGSPLSLECTVEGTSNPNLYWYRQAAGRGLQLLFYSVGIGQISSEVPQNLSASRPQDRQFILSSKKLLLSDSGFYLCAWKPGHSTDTQYFGPGTRLTVL.

V usage is TRBV10-3 and J usage is TRBJ1-6; no clear D gene. Trimming took off 8 bases at V and 7 bases at J, with 15 bases between the two ends. From germline, CDR1 is ENHRY and CDR2 SYGVKD. The CDR3 has 14 amino acids. CDR3 residues: CAIGRAGQNSPLHF. The CDR3 DNA sequence: TGTGCCATCGGGAGGGCCGGCCAAAATTCACCCCTCCACTTT.

On this clone: At one end the junction does not follow the germline gene, possibly because of a read error. The chain uses TRBV9 and TRBJ2-7; no clear D. CDR1 and CDR2 (germline): SGDLS, YYNGEE. The CDR3 has 14 residues. CDR3 sequence reads: CASSMRPGSFEQYF. In nucleotides, the CDR3 is TGTGCCAGCAGCATGCGTCCCGGGTCCTTCGAGCAGTACTTC.

This chain joins TRBV4-3 and TRBJ1-4; maybe TRBD1 (5 bases). The CDR3 consists of 15 residues. V was trimmed by 0 bases and J by 5 bases, leaving 10 bases between them. In germline, CDR1 is LGHNA, CDR2 YSLEER. The CDR3 here is CASSQEPDRNEKLFF. CDR3 nucleotide sequence: TGCGCCAGCAGCCAAGAGCCCGACAGAAATGAAAAACTGTTTTTT.

The chain recombines TRBV5-1 with TRBJ2-3, with TRBD2 as a possible D gene (5 bases). V was shortened by 0 bases and J by 3 bases, with 14 bases between the two germline ends. CDR1 is SGHRS and CDR2 is YFSETQ in the germline V gene. This CDR3 spans 16 amino acids. This chain's CDR3 is CASSLGVGPGTDTQYF. In DNA form, the CDR3 reads TGCGCCAGCAGCTTGGGAGTGGGCCCGGGAACAGATACGCAGTATTTT.